These 16 T cell receptor beta chains were sequenced from one sample in a study of T cell repertoires in cytomegalovirus infection. TCRdb passed the reads through MiXCR, listing each CDR3 protein once. The data show more than 500,000 distinct CDR3 sequences, with about 15% seen just once and approximately 24% held by the top ten. Sequenced: CD8+ T cells from PBMCs. Receptors were obtained from a human donor in good health (CMV status not recorded). Some clones in this sample may be carry-over from other donors' samples.

The V gene is TRBV9, the J gene TRBJ2-1; 11 bases are shared with TRBD2. This CDR3 comprises 18 residues. V was clipped by 1 base and J by 2 bases; unmatched bases: 8. Germline CDR1 and CDR2: SGDLS and YYNGEE. CDR3 sequence: CASSVPTSGSSTYNEQFF. The CDR3, as DNA: TGTGCCAGCAGCGTACCTACTAGCGGGAGTTCCACCTACAATGAGCAGTTCTTC.

A few counts support this clonotype. V gene TRBV5-6 combines with J gene TRBJ2-4; weak D call: TRBD2 (5 bases). V was shortened by 3 bases and J by 0 bases, with 22 bases between the two germline ends. The CDR3 has 19 amino acids. CDR1 and CDR2 (germline): SGHDT, YYEEEE. The CDR3, as DNA: TGTGCCAGCAGCTCCAACTTGGATCTGGAGGCCCCAGCCAAAAACATTCAGTACTTC. It specifies CASSSNLDLEAPAKNIQYF.

This clonotype was recorded a few times. The rearrangement joins TRBV20-1 to TRBJ2-3, with D uncertain. CDR1 and CDR2 (germline): DFQATT, SNEGSKA (reference sequence). The CDR3 extends over 15 amino acids. Trimming left V 0 bases short and J 7 bases short, with 17 bases between. The CDR3 here is CSARDRDLTVNTQYF. CDR3 DNA: TGCAGTGCTAGAGATCGAGATCTAACTGTAAATACGCAGTATTTT.

The V call is TRBV2, the J call TRBJ1-6; D is perhaps TRBD1 (5 bases). The V and J ends lost 5 bases and 9 bases respectively, with 8 bases between them. This CDR3 is 12 amino acids long. In germline, CDR1 is SNHLY, CDR2 FYNNEI. CDR3 loop: CASSPGGSPLHF. The CDR3 DNA is TGTGCCAGCAGTCCGGGGGGTTCACCCCTCCACTTT.

This clonotype has more than one count but fewer than ten. This rearrangement joins TRBV5-1 to TRBJ2-7, with 10 bases aligning to TRBD2. Unmatched junction bases numbered 7, after V lost 3 bases and J lost 1 base. The CDR3 is 16 amino acids. Germline CDR1 reads SGHRS; CDR2 reads YFSETQ. Here the CDR3 DNA reads TGCGCCAGCAGCTCCGGGAGGGGACTAGCGTCCTACGAGCAGTACTTC. Its translation: CASSSGRGLASYEQYF.

This clonotype showed up many times. The chain has TRBV7-9 and TRBJ2-5; perhaps D is TRBD1 or TRBD2 (7 bases each). Trimming stripped 4 bases from V and 5 bases from J, with 14 bases between. The CDR3 totals 14 residues. Germline CDR1 and CDR2: SEHNR and FQNEAQ (reference sequence). Here the CDR3 reads CASSSTGRGETQYF. CDR3 DNA: TGTGCCAGCAGCTCGACAGGGCGGGGGGAGACCCAGTACTTC. The full variable domain, with the rest looked up from reference TRBV7-9 and TRBJ2-5, is DTGVSQNPRHKITKRGQNVTFRCDPISEHNRLYWYRQTLGQGPEFLTYFQNEAQLEKSRLLSDRFSAERPKGSFSTLEIQRTEQGDSAMYLCASSSTGRGETQYFGPGTRLLVL.

The CDR3 sequence is CASSRRGQGPSENSPLHF. CDR3 coding DNA: TGTGCCAGCAGTCGTCGAGGACAGGGACCGTCTGAAAATTCACCCCTCCACTTT. This chain connects TRBV27 to TRBJ1-6, with 8 positions matching TRBD1. From germline, CDR1 is MNHEY and CDR2 SMNVEV (reference sequence). The CDR3 is 18 amino acids. V gave up 5 bases and J gave up 7 bases; unmatched junction bases: 16.

This chain connects TRBV2 to TRBJ1-4; tentative D call: TRBD1 (6 bases). Germline lookup yields CDR1 SNHLY and CDR2 FYNNEI. V lost 2 bases and J 8 bases, leaving 15 bases between the germline ends. This CDR3 is built from 15 residues. Here the CDR3 reads CASSEPNRAGEKLFF. Here the CDR3 DNA reads TGTGCCAGCAGTGAACCGAACAGGGCGGGGGAAAAACTGTTTTTT.

In this sample, this clonotype turned up a few times. This chain joins TRBV13 and TRBJ1-5; D not certain. Trimming removed 0 bases at V and 1 base at J, with 7 bases between. This CDR3 has 15 amino acids. Per the germline V gene, CDR1 is PRHDT and CDR2 is FYEKMQ (reference sequence). The CDR3 region is CASSLGGKSNQPQHF. For the CDR3, the DNA is TGTGCCAGCAGCTTAGGGGGCAAAAGCAATCAGCCCCAGCATTTT.

This clonotype was seen ten or more times. This chain joins TRBV7-8 and TRBJ2-1, with D unresolved. The CDR3 has 15 amino acids. Per germline, CDR1 SGHVS and CDR2 FQNEAQ. Between the trimmed V and J ends, which lost 2 bases and 6 bases, there was a span of 14 bases. In DNA form, the CDR3 reads TGTGCCAGCAGCTTAAGCAGGCCGGGTATCAATGAGCAGTTCTTC. Translation gives CASSLSRPGINEQFF.

This clonotype has ten or more counts. V usage is TRBV5-6 and J usage is TRBJ2-4; no definite D call. This CDR3 is 15 amino acids long. Trimming took off 0 bases at V and 2 bases at J, with 9 bases between the two ends. Looked up from germline, CDR1 is SGHDT and CDR2 is YYEEEE. This chain's CDR3 is CASSLEKFPKNIQYF. The CDR3 coding sequence is TGTGCCAGCAGCTTGGAGAAGTTCCCCAAAAACATTCAGTACTTC.

This clonotype occurred many times. The chain recombines TRBV6-5 with TRBJ2-3, with TRBD2 identical over 8 bases. Germline assignment: CDR1 MNHEY and CDR2 SVGAGI. The CDR3 runs 16 residues. V lost 2 bases and J lost 4; bases outside the gene matches: 8. The CDR3 sequence: CASSYRGSGIADTQYF. The DNA of the CDR3 is TGTGCCAGCAGTTACCGGGGTAGCGGGATAGCAGATACGCAGTATTTT.

This clonotype has ten or more counts. The rearrangement uses TRBV12-3 or TRBV12-4 and TRBJ2-1; D not certain. Trimming removed 4 bases at V and 9 bases at J, with 7 bases between. The CDR3 runs 11 residues. The CDR3, as DNA: TGTGCCAGCAGTTACTCAAGTGAGCAGTTCTTC. Translated: CASSYSSEQFF.

J is TRBJ1-1 and V is TRBV2; TRBD1 might be the D (5 bases). The length of the CDR3 is 15 residues. V was pared by 7 bases and J by 1 base, with 16 bases between. The germline CDR1 and CDR2 sequences are SNHLY and FYNNEI. The CDR3 DNA follows: TGTGCCAGCATTCTGTATGGGGCACCGAACACTGAAGCTTTCTTT. The encoded protein is CASILYGAPNTEAFF.

This clonotype was detected many times. The DNA of the CDR3 is TGTGCCAGCAGCTTCGGGACAGGGTTTTCCGGGGAGCTGTTTTTT. This translates into CASSFGTGFSGELFF. The V and J genes are TRBV7-8 and TRBJ2-2, with TRBD1 identical over 9 bases. Germline V gene data show CDR1 as SGHVS and CDR2 as FQNEAQ. The CDR3 totals 15 residues. V dropped 3 bases and J dropped 6; count of bases not matched to a gene: 5.

In this sample, this clonotype turned up many times. The chain couples TRBV11-2 to TRBJ2-4, with 9 nucleotides matching TRBD1. Germline V lookup: CDR1 SGHAT, CDR2 FQNNGV. CDR3 length: 17 amino acids. The trim removed 5 bases at V and 0 bases at J, leaving 8 bases unmatched. The CDR3, as DNA: TGTGCCAGCAGCCGGACCGGGACAGGGCTAGCCAAAAACATTCAGTACTTC. Translation: CASSRTGTGLAKNIQYF.